The 7 T cell receptor beta chains below were found in one sample sequenced in a study of blood T cell repertoires in COVID-19. TCRdb keeps only in-frame clones here, not all; method: immunoSEQ multiplex PCR. The sample includes some 250,000 clones, around three quarters of them seen just once. What was sequenced was peripheral blood. These receptors originate from an elderly woman with acute or convalescent COVID-19.

The rearrangement uses TRBV7-9 and TRBJ1-2; tentative D call: TRBD1 (5 bases). This CDR3 has 14 amino acids. Germline loops: CDR1 SEHNR, CDR2 FQNEAQ (reference sequence). V was cut by 2 bases and J by 1 base, with 8 bases left in between. CDR3 bases: TGTGCCAGCAGCTTATTGGGGGGTAACTATGGCTACACCTTC. Translated: CASSLLGGNYGYTF.

The chain combines TRBV27 with TRBJ1-6; 9 bases map to TRBD1. CDR3 length equals 16 residues. Germline V lookup: CDR1 MNHEY, CDR2 SMNVEV (reference sequence). V lost 3 bases, J lost 9 bases, and 9 bases stayed unmatched. CDR3 loop: CASSFSYRGLGSPLHF. Written as DNA, the CDR3 is TGTGCCAGCAGTTTTTCCTACAGGGGGCTGGGTTCACCCCTCCACTTT.

The J gene is TRBJ1-6, the V gene TRBV10-3, with 8 positions matching TRBD1. The CDR3 has 17 residues. With V trimmed by 2 bases and J by 0 bases, 3 bases remained unmatched. Germline CDR1 is ENHRY and CDR2 is SYGVKD. DNA for the CDR3: TGTGCCATCAGTGAGGTTACAGGGGGCTCCTATAATTCACCCCTCCACTTT. As protein: CAISEVTGGSYNSPLHF.

About this clone itself: It may be a read error: a sequence one base away is much more abundant. The chain uses TRBV11-2 and TRBJ1-1; unclear D gene. CDR1 is SGHAT and CDR2 is FQNNGV in the germline V gene. This CDR3 is built from 13 residues. The V end was cut by 3 bases, the J end by 1 base, with 6 bases between. The CDR3 nucleotides read TGTGCCAGCAGCTTTCCAGGGAACACTGAAGCTTTCTTT. Amino acid sequence: CASSFPGNTEAFF.

The chain uses TRBV10-3 and TRBJ1-3, with D possibly matching TRBD1 (6 bases). CDR1 and CDR2 (germline): ENHRY, SYGVKD. V was trimmed by 4 bases and J by 5 bases, leaving 9 bases between them. The CDR3 length is 13 residues. CDR3 amino acids: CAISVGGRNTIYF. DNA for the CDR3: TGTGCCATCAGTGTAGGGGGAAGAAACACCATATATTTT.

This clone was seen only a few times. The chain is built from TRBV7-9 and TRBJ1-1; tentatively, D is TRBD1 (6 bases). The CDR3 is made up of 14 amino acids. From germline, CDR1 is SEHNR and CDR2 FQNEAQ (reference sequence). The V end lost 4 bases, the J end lost 5 bases, and 14 bases lay between the germline ends. CDR3 in amino acids: CASSWRQVGTEAFF. CDR3 in DNA: TGTGCCAGCAGCTGGAGACAGGTCGGGACTGAAGCTTTCTTT.

The chain employs TRBV25-1 and TRBJ1-1; possible D gene TRBD1, 6 bases. The ends were cut back, 3 bases at V and 10 bases at J, with 15 bases in the middle. This CDR3 is 13 amino acids long. CDR1 and CDR2 from the germline V gene are MGHDK and SYGVNS. CDR3 sequence: CASSDPLDSGAFF. The DNA for the CDR3 is TGTGCCAGCAGTGATCCTTTGGACAGCGGAGCTTTCTTT.